The sample holds a few counts of the clone carrying this TCR beta chain. Antigen: not known. These data are taken from a study of cytomegalovirus exposure and HLA in healthy donors. The PCR ran on 60 Vbeta and 13 Jbeta primers. Generated by immunoSEQ multiplex PCR, the TCRdb table keeps only in-frame clones and is missing some. The profile shows more than 100,000 clones, around 76% of them singletons. Study-level findings and limits: The records held CMV serostatus as the only immune exposure information. There was a cluster of highly shared sequence variants that was likely a sequencing artifact.

The CDR3 has 15 residues. Germline-derived CDR1 and CDR2 are SGHVS and FQNEAQ. Trimming left V 4 bases short and J 8 bases short, with 18 bases between. The gene calls are TRBV7-8 and TRBJ2-1, with D maybe TRBD1 (6 bases). Sequenced material: PBMCs. The receptor was isolated from a man aged 55 to 69 in good health and CMV-seropositive. The CDR3 region has the DNA TGTGCCAGCAGCTCCCAGGGTCAGGGGATCTATGAGCAGTTCTTC. This gives the protein CASSSQGQGIYEQFF.